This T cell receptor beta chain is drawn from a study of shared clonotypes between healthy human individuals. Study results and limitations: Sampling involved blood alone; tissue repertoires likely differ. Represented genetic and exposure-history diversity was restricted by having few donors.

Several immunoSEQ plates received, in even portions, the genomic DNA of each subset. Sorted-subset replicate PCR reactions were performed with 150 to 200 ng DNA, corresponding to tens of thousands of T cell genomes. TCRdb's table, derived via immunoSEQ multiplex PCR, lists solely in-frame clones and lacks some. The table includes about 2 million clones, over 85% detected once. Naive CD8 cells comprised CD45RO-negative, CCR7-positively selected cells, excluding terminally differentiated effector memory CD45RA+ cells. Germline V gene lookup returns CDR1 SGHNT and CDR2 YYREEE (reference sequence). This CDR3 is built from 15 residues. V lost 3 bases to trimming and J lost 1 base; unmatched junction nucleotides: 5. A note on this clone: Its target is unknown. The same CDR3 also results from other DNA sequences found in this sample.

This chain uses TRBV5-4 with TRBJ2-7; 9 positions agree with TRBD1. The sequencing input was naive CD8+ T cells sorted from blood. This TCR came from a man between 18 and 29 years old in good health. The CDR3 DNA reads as TGTGCCAGCAGCTACGGACAGGGGAGGTCCTACGAGCAGTACTTC. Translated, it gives CASSYGQGRSYEQYF. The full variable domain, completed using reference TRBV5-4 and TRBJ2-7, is ETGVTQSPTHLIKTRGQQVTLRCSSQSGHNTVSWYQQALGQGPQFIFQYYREEENGRGNFPPRFSGLQFPNYSSELNVNALELDDSALYLCASSYGQGRSYEQYFGPGTRLTVT.